This T cell receptor (beta chain) was identified during a study of T-cell memory formation after mild COVID-19 (dated by TCRdb to about 2021). Context from the whole study: TCR sequence clusters from the two donors were found to be largely donor specific. In a couple of donors, T-cell clones that expanded and contracted after mild COVID-19 were followed by sequencing TCRalpha and TCRbeta repertoires longitudinally. Two young, previously healthy adult volunteers, one female and one male, were included in the cohort.

Summary of the overall study and its limitations: Contracting CD4+ clones were found mainly in CM and EM memory subsets, while CD8+ clones were enriched in EMRA. The study covered only two mild cases, and larger cohorts including severe cases with pre-infection samples were considered necessary. From day 15 to 85, contracting clones showed balanced CD4/CD8 phenotypes, whereas a second wave of clones that expanded from day 15 to 37 leaned towards CD4+. SARS-CoV-2 specificity of the second-wave clones peaking on day 37 was not confirmed. The detection of some responding clones in pre-infection memory suggests that pre-existing cross-reactive memory T cells joined the SARS-CoV-2 response.

CDR3 length: 14 amino acids, cysteine to phenylalanine. The entry retains the CDR3 DNA only, 42 bases that are in frame from base 1. CDR1 is given as SSHAT and CDR2 as FNYEAQ, both from the germline V gene (reference sequence). Worth noting for this clonotype: Its antigen has not been determined. Mismatch with germline at one junction end may stem from a read error.

PBMCs were isolated by Ficoll-Paque density gradient centrifugation. The instrument was an Illumina NovaSeq 6000. Using 5'RACE with constant-segment primers, TCRalpha and TCRbeta cDNA libraries were constructed, with sample barcodes and unique molecular identifiers added in the process. Trizol reagent was used to extract RNA from every sample. Amplification of the libraries took two PCR steps, and the second step added a second sample barcode plus Illumina TruSeq adapters. Libraries were sequenced on an Illumina NovaSeq with 2 x 150 bp paired-end reads. The study's own analysis went as follows. With migec v1.2.7, reads were demultiplexed and then collapsed into UMI-guided consensus sequences. With mixcr v2.1.11, UMI consensuses were aligned to TRA and TRB V and J templates and assembled into clonotypes. A clonotype was counted as expanded or contracted only when both edgeR and NoisET called the clonotype significant, with the noise models trained on biological replicates. edgeR calls used a false discovery rate-adjusted p below 0.01 and a log2 fold-change threshold of 1. As an exploratory analysis of dynamics, max-normalized trajectories of the 1000 most abundant clonotypes were examined by PCA with hierarchical clustering. Separately sequenced CD4+ and CD8+ repertoires were used to assign a CD4 or CD8 phenotype to each responding clone. TCRdb ran its own pipeline on the public reads, namely fastp trimming at Q25 and MiXCR clone calling, and kept in-frame beta chains. Each CDR3 protein gets just one entry, which takes the most common genes and DNA from the rows behind it. TCRdb assigned the V and J calls; the authors' analysis was not used. This sample gives approximately 480,000 distinct CDR3 sequences in total; about 18% of them show up just once. The biggest ten clones account for 9% to 15% of the sample.

The sequence is built from TRBV7-7 and TRBJ2-5; the D gene is perhaps TRBD1 or TRBD2, as each covers 5 bases. The sequence derives from an adult woman who had mild COVID-19 (a few samples of this study predate the infection). The sample titles of this study are shuffled in the database, so cell type and time point are left out; the donor was told from shared clones. The sequenced sample consisted of PBMCs or a T cell subset sorted from them (not recorded which). The nucleotide sequence reads as follows: TGTGCTAGCAGCGAGGGACGGCTTACGGAGACCCAGTACTTC. Translated, it reads CASSEGRLTETQYF. Outside the CDR3, residues come from the reference TRBV7-7 and TRBJ2-5 proteins, so the full variable domain is: GAGVSQSPRYKVTKRGQDVTLRCDPISSHATLYWYQQALGQGPEFLTYFNYEAQPDKSGLPSDRFSAERPEGSISTLTIQRTEQRDSAMYRCASSEGRLTETQYFGPGTRLLVL.